The 16 T cell receptor beta chains below were found in one sample sequenced in a study of technical replicates of blood from a handful of donors. The data were produced by immunoSEQ multiplex PCR, yet TCRdb's version contains in-frame clones alone and is incomplete. The table shows around 67,000 clones, with 70% to 90% occurring only once. The material sequenced was PBMCs. All receptors derive from a human donor in good health. Some clones in this sample may be carry-over from other donors' samples.

The chain recombines TRBV7-2 with TRBJ2-5; D is undetermined. The germline V and J ends were trimmed by 2 bases and 3 bases, with 10 bases remaining between them. Germline-derived CDR1 and CDR2 are SGHTA and FQGNSA. CDR3 size: 14 residues. The CDR3 reads CASSLISLKETQYF. In DNA form, the CDR3 reads TGTGCCAGCAGCTTAATTTCACTGAAAGAGACCCAGTACTTC.

This chain joins TRBV2 and TRBJ1-5; 10 nucleotides align to TRBD1. Looked up from germline, CDR1 is SNHLY and CDR2 is FYNNEI. The CDR3 contains 13 residues. J gave up 6 bases and V 10 bases, and 6 bases lay outside the gene matches. CDR3 bases: TGTGCCACCCAACGGACAGGGGGTCAGCCCCAGCATTTT. It is translated as CATQRTGGQPQHF.

This clone was recorded only once. The genes are TRBV6-1 and TRBJ2-7; TRBD2 is a possible D gene (6 bases). Trimming cost V 1 base and J 0 bases, with 7 bases left between them. This CDR3 region has 14 residues. Per the germline V gene, CDR1 is MNHNS and CDR2 is SASEGT. The CDR3 bases are TGTGCCAGCAGTGAAGGGGACTTCTCCTACGAGCAGTACTTC. The encoded protein is CASSEGDFSYEQYF.

The chain links TRBV7-3 to TRBJ2-3; tentatively, D is TRBD1 (6 bases). V was shortened by 5 bases and J by 2 bases, with 11 bases between the two germline ends. The CDR3 length is 14 residues. Germline values: CDR1 SGHTA, CDR2 FQGTGA. CDR3 sequence (DNA): TGTGCCAGCAGCAACAGGGATCCCACAGATACGCAGTATTTT. This encodes CASSNRDPTDTQYF.

V gene TRBV7-8 combines with J gene TRBJ1-4; D is possibly TRBD1 (5 bases). Germline-derived CDR1 and CDR2 are SGHVS and FQNEAQ. The CDR3 contains 14 residues. Trimming removed 5 bases at V and 8 bases at J, with 15 bases between. For the CDR3, the DNA is TGTGCCAGCAGCATGGACACCCGAGGAGAAAAACTGTTTTTT. It is translated as CASSMDTRGEKLFF.

The chain uses TRBV9 and TRBJ2-5; D perhaps matches TRBD2 (5 bases). The CDR3 has 12 residues. Germline CDR1 and CDR2: SGDLS and YYNGEE. V was pared by 3 bases and J by 7 bases, with 10 bases between. The DNA of the CDR3 is TGTGCCAGCAGCGGTATAGGAGGGACCCAGTACTTC. Residues: CASSGIGGTQYF.

The genes are TRBV7-2 and TRBJ1-4; 8 bases are a match to TRBD1. The CDR3 runs to 14 residues. Germline lookup yields CDR1 SGHTA and CDR2 FQGNSA. After removal of 5 bases from V and 8 bases from J, the junction contained 7 bases not matched to a gene. The CDR3 sequence is CASSIQGGREKLFF. For the CDR3, the DNA is TGTGCCAGCAGCATACAGGGGGGTCGGGAAAAACTGTTTTTT.

The gene calls are TRBV6-1 and TRBJ2-2, with D hard to call. Germline CDR1 MNHNS, CDR2 SASEGT. The CDR3 loop spans 12 amino acids. Trimming cost V 6 bases and J 7 bases, with 9 bases left between them. The CDR3 protein is CASRDPGGELFF. The CDR3 DNA follows: TGTGCCAGCAGAGACCCGGGCGGGGAGCTGTTTTTT.

The CDR3 DNA sequence: TGCGCCAGCAGCTTGTTGCTAAACACCGGGGAGCTGTTTTTT. It translates to CASSLLLNTGELFF. The chain uses TRBV5-1 and TRBJ2-2; D is undetermined. The germline V gene encodes CDR1 SGHRS and CDR2 YFSETQ. This CDR3 spans 14 amino acids. V lost 1 base, J lost 2 bases, and 6 bases lay in between.

The V call is TRBV7-3, the J call TRBJ1-1; TRBD1 is a possible D gene (6 bases). The V end was cut by 2 bases, the J end by 5 bases, with 18 bases between. The germline V gene encodes CDR1 SGHTA and CDR2 FQGTGA. CDR3 size: 16 residues. Here the CDR3 DNA reads TGTGCCAGCAGCTTACACACTCGAGGGGGACGGACTGAAGCTTTCTTT. Protein product: CASSLHTRGGRTEAFF.

The chain joins TRBV5-1 to TRBJ2-5; TRBD1 matches at 7 bases. V was clipped by 4 bases and J by 1 base; unmatched bases: 10. The CDR3 sequence is 16 residues long. The germline V gene has CDR1 SGHRS and CDR2 YFSETQ. CDR3 residues: CASSRALTGTQETQYF. The CDR3 DNA sequence: TGCGCCAGCAGCCGGGCACTGACAGGGACCCAAGAGACCCAGTACTTC.

The rearrangement joins TRBV10-3 to TRBJ2-7; D might be TRBD1 (5 bases). Trimming cost V 4 bases and J 0 bases, with 13 bases left between them. This CDR3 comprises 15 residues. Per germline, CDR1 ENHRY and CDR2 SYGVKD. The chain's CDR3 is CAISVGQPSSYEQYF. CDR3 nucleotides: TGTGCCATCAGTGTGGGGCAACCAAGCTCCTACGAGCAGTACTTC.

The chain is built from TRBV5-4 and TRBJ2-3; 11 bases map to TRBD2. CDR1 and CDR2 (germline): SGHNT, YYREEE (reference sequence). This CDR3 comprises 19 residues. J was trimmed by 3 bases and V by 0 bases; bases with no gene match: 12. The CDR3 reads CASSLDLGLAGTGTDTQYF. The CDR3 coding sequence is TGTGCCAGCAGCTTGGATTTAGGACTAGCGGGTACCGGTACAGATACGCAGTATTTT.

The chain combines TRBV5-1 with TRBJ2-3; no clear D. The CDR3 length is 15 residues. Germline lookup yields CDR1 SGHRS and CDR2 YFSETQ. V gave up 2 bases and J gave up 0 bases, with 10 bases separating them. Here the CDR3 DNA reads TGCGCCAGCAGCTTCAAAGTAACTAGCACAGATACGCAGTATTTT. Its translation: CASSFKVTSTDTQYF. The full variable domain, with the rest looked up from reference TRBV5-1 and TRBJ2-3, is KAGVTQTPRYLIKTRGQQVTLSCSPISGHRSVSWYQQTPGQGLQFLFEYFSETQRNKGNFPGRFSGRQFSNSRSEMNVSTLELGDSALYLCASSFKVTSTDTQYFGPGTRLTVL.

The CDR3 spells CASSFGQGTYNEQFF. The CDR3 DNA reads as TGTGCCAGCAGCTTCGGACAGGGCACCTACAATGAGCAGTTCTTC. The V call is TRBV11-2, the J call TRBJ2-1; TRBD1 agrees at 8 bases. The ends lost 3 bases at V and 2 bases at J; junction bases unmatched: 3. This CDR3 comprises 15 residues. Germline V gene lookup returns CDR1 SGHAT and CDR2 FQNNGV.

The count of this clone is one. The chain carries TRBV9 and TRBJ2-7; D gene unclear. The CDR3 covers 15 residues. The V end was cut by 3 bases, the J end by 4 bases, with 17 bases between. CDR1 is SGDLS and CDR2 is YYNGEE in the germline V gene. The CDR3 DNA reads as TGTGCCAGCAGCGGCGCCGCTTTCCCATTTTACGAGCAGTACTTC. Protein sequence: CASSGAAFPFYEQYF.